A single sample is the source of the 20 T cell receptor beta chains below, sequenced in a study of tumor and adjacent non-tumor tissue in lung cancer. No cell sorting was done before RNA was extracted from the tissue. TCRbeta libraries were built with three rounds of nested PCR, modified from ARM-PCR. TCRdb ran MiXCR on the multiplex PCR reads and lists one entry per CDR3 protein. The sample comprises approximately 76,000 distinct CDR3 sequences, roughly 75% of which are singletons, and around 12% rests with the top ten. The sequenced material came from lung tumor tissue. These receptors all stem from a woman in her seventies with non-small cell lung cancer.

Of note for this clonotype: A read error may account for a junction end that differs from germline. The chain employs TRBV5-5 and TRBJ1-4; TRBD1 matches 8 bases. Germline V CDR1 and CDR2: SGHKS, YYEKEE (reference sequence). CDR3 size: 15 residues. The CDR3, as DNA: TGTGCCAGCAGCGAGGGACAGGCTACTAATGAAAAACTGTTTTTC. Translated, it gives CASSEGQATNEKLFF.

Remarks on this clonotype: Sequence at one end of the junction differs from germline and may be a read error. As DNA, the CDR3 is TGTGCCAGCAGTATGGGACTGGGGAACACCGGGGAGCCGTTTTTT. Translated, it gives CASSMGLGNTGEPFF. The V and J genes are TRBV12-3 or TRBV12-4 and TRBJ2-2; D might be TRBD2 (6 bases). This CDR3 comprises 15 residues.

This clonotype is labeled medium-sized. The J gene is TRBJ2-1, the V gene TRBV6-2 or TRBV6-3; 9 bases line up with TRBD2. The CDR3 is 16 amino acids. Losses at the gene ends were 2 bases for V and 4 bases for J; bases not matched to a gene: 6. Germline CDR1 is MNHEY and CDR2 is SVGEGT. As DNA, the CDR3 is TGTGCCAGCAGTTACGGAGCGGGAGGACTATACAATGAGCAGTTCTTC. Encoded protein: CASSYGAGGLYNEQFF.

V gene TRBV29-1 combines with J gene TRBJ2-7; D perhaps matches TRBD1 (6 bases). Germline V gives CDR1 SQVTM, CDR2 ANQGSEA. The CDR3 runs to 14 residues. V was shortened by 7 bases and J by 4 bases, with 20 bases between the two germline ends. This CDR3 is CSARGVKPSYEQYF. In DNA form, the CDR3 reads TGCAGCGCCAGGGGCGTAAAACCCTCTTACGAGCAGTACTTC.

This clonotype was detected ten times or more. V is TRBV12-3 or TRBV12-4 and J is TRBJ2-7; maybe TRBD1 (6 bases). The CDR3 contains 15 residues. V lost 7 bases to trimming and J lost 7 bases, with 23 bases between them. Written as DNA, the CDR3 is TGTGCCAGCACCCCATCAAGCAACCGGGACAATGAGCAGTACTTC. As protein: CASTPSSNRDNEQYF.

To note about this clonotype: A much larger clonotype is one base distant, so this may be a read error. This chain connects TRBV28 to TRBJ1-2; weak D call: TRBD1 (5 bases). Germline CDR1 and CDR2: MDHEN and SYDVKM. This CDR3 is 13 amino acids long. CDR3 in DNA: TGTGCCAGCAACGAACGGGTGGGGGGTGGCTGCACCTTC. Its protein product is CASNERVGGGCTF.

This clonotype showed up many times. Given a much more abundant clone one base away, this may be a read error. The V and J genes are TRBV29-1 and TRBJ1-2; unclear D gene. There are 12 residues in the CDR3. In germline, CDR1 is SQVTM, CDR2 ANQGSEA. Trimming took 3 bases from V and 8 from J, leaving 13 bases between them. CDR3 DNA: TGCAGCGTTGATCCGAACCGTCGGGGCTACACCTTC. Translation gives CSVDPNRRGYTF.

This clonotype has more than one count but fewer than ten. A read error may explain this, as a much larger clone is one base away. V is TRBV28 and J is TRBJ2-5; possible D gene TRBD2, 6 bases. Germline V gene lookup returns CDR1 MDHEN and CDR2 SYDVKM. CDR3 length equals 15 residues. The DNA of the CDR3 is TGTGCCAGCATCCCGGGACTCGACTTCCAAGAGACCCAGTGCTTC. Its translation is CASIPGLDFQETQCF. Complete variable domain (other parts from reference TRBV28 and TRBJ2-5): DVKVTQSSRYLVKRTGEKVFLECVQDMDHENMFWYRQDPGLGLRLIYFSYDVKMKEKGDIPEGYSVSREKKERFSLILESASTNQTSMYLCASIPGLDFQETQCFGPGTRLLVL.

Notes on this clonotype: Germline and junction disagree at one end, which may indicate a read error. The rearrangement joins TRBV4-2 to TRBJ2-5, with 12 bases aligning to TRBD2. Germline CDR1 and CDR2: LGHNA and YNFKEQ. This CDR3 comprises 16 residues. CDR3 sequence: CTSSQTLAGGEETQYF. Written as DNA, the CDR3 is TGTACCAGCAGCCAAACACTAGCGGGAGGCGAGGAGACCCAGTACTTC.

The rearrangement links TRBV2 to TRBJ2-2, with 10 bases fitting TRBD2. The CDR3 runs 15 residues. J was trimmed by 6 bases and V by 6 bases; bases with no gene match: 7. The germline V gene has CDR1 SNHLY and CDR2 FYNNEI. This CDR3 is CASRGLARGSGELFF. Written as DNA, the CDR3 is TGTGCCAGCAGGGGACTAGCGAGAGGGTCCGGGGAGCTGTTTTTT.

The table lists this clonotype with many counts. This rearrangement joins TRBV5-4 to TRBJ2-1; TRBD2 agrees at 16 bases. Trimming cost V 5 bases and J 15 bases; bases outside gene matches: 5. The CDR3 is 13 residues long. Germline V gene lookup returns CDR1 SGHNT and CDR2 YYREEE (reference sequence). This chain's CDR3 is CASRGLAGGPVFF. CDR3 bases: TGTGCCAGCAGGGGACTAGCGGGAGGGCCGGTGTTCTTC. The full variable domain, rest sourced from reference TRBV5-4 and TRBJ2-1, is ETGVTQSPTHLIKTRGQQVTLRCSSQSGHNTVSWYQQALGQGPQFIFQYYREEENGRGNFPPRFSGLQFPNYSSELNVNALELDDSALYLCASRGLAGGPVFFGPGTRLTVL.

The count of this clonotype is one. The CDR3 ends on some other residue instead of the conserved phenylalanine or tryptophan, so this is likely a read error. The V call is TRBV28, the J call TRBJ2-1; TRBD2 aligns across 10 bases. This CDR3 is 14 amino acids long. Germline V gene lookup returns CDR1 MDHEN and CDR2 SYDVKM. The CDR3 spells CASLAGGTYNEQFS. In DNA, the CDR3 is TGTGCTAGCTTAGCGGGGGGAACCTACAATGAGCAGTTCTCC.

To note about this clonotype: A much larger clone lies a single base off, so this may be a read error. The rearrangement uses TRBV20-1 and TRBJ2-7; TRBD1 matches at 10 bases. V lost 5 bases to trimming and J lost 4 bases; unmatched junction nucleotides: 5. Per germline, CDR1 DFQATT and CDR2 SNEGSKA (reference sequence). The CDR3 runs to 13 residues. The CDR3 DNA reads as TGCAGTGCTCCCGGGACAGGGGTATACGAGCAGTACTTC. Its protein is CSAPGTGVYEQYF.

As concerns this clonotype: A much larger clone differs from this one at a single base, so this may be a read error. The conserved phenylalanine or tryptophan is not found at the CDR3 terminus, so this likely reflects a read error. The chain recombines TRBV28 with TRBJ2-5, with D unresolved. The germline V gene encodes CDR1 MDHEN and CDR2 SYDVKM. The CDR3 contains 14 residues. Trimming cost V 1 base and J 5 bases, with 11 bases left between them. CDR3 sequence: CASSLFGSLETQYL. The CDR3 DNA reads as TGTGCCAGCAGTTTATTCGGTAGCTTGGAGACCCAGTACTTA.

Details on this clonotype: Possible read error: a much larger clone is one base away. The V and J genes are TRBV5-1 and TRBJ2-2; D tentatively reads TRBD1 or TRBD2 (5 bases each). In germline, CDR1 is SGHRS, CDR2 YFSETQ. There are 15 residues in the CDR3. Here the CDR3 DNA reads TGCACCAGCAGCCGCCGGGACGCAAACACCGGGGAGCTGTTTTTT. Its translation is CTSSRRDANTGELFF.

As regards this clonotype: Because it lacks the conserved phenylalanine or tryptophan at the end, this CDR3 is likely a read error. The DNA is left out, because the CDR3 cannot be placed on it with certainty; the CDR3 is given as TCRdb lists it. V usage is TRBV29-1 and J usage is TRBJ2-1; the tabulated D call, TRBD1, remains unverified against the DNA. The CDR3 spans 11 residues, counting both ends. CDR1 is SQVTM, CDR2 ANQGSEA, per germline. This CDR3 reads CSVGPGYERFL.

As concerns this clonotype: The junction does not match germline at one end; this may be a read error. The genes are TRBV4-2 and TRBJ2-7; the D is unclear. Per the germline V gene, CDR1 is LGHNA and CDR2 is YNFKEQ. This CDR3 is 11 amino acids long. The CDR3 coding sequence is TGTGCCAGCAGCCAAGAAAATGAGCAGTATTTC. It specifies CASSQENEQYF.

The rearrangement uses TRBV11-2 and TRBJ2-7; D may be TRBD2 (5 bases). CDR1 is SGHAT and CDR2 is FQNNGV in the germline V gene. V lost 0 bases to trimming and J lost 5 bases, with 11 bases between them. This CDR3 is 14 amino acids long. In nucleotides, the CDR3 is TGTGCCAGCAGCTTAGATTTGGAGGTCGACGAGCAGTACTTC. It encodes CASSLDLEVDEQYF.

Points on this clonotype: Without the conserved terminal phenylalanine or tryptophan, this CDR3 likely stems from a read error. This chain uses TRBV30 with TRBJ1-1; no reliable D call. CDR1 GTSNPN and CDR2 SVGIG come from the germline V gene (reference sequence). The CDR3 is made up of 11 amino acids. CDR3 DNA: TGTGTGAGGGAGAGGAACACTGAAGCTTTCATT. Its protein product is CVRERNTEAFI.

In its sample, this clonotype was seen many times. The chain carries TRBV20-1 and TRBJ2-5; the match to TRBD2 covers 8 bases. After removal of 3 bases from V and 2 bases from J, the junction contained 11 bases not matched to a gene. This CDR3 comprises 16 residues. Looked up from germline, CDR1 is DFQATT and CDR2 is SNEGSKA (reference sequence). CDR3 nucleotide sequence: TGCAGTGCTAGCCCCGCGGGGTTAGCGGGGCAAGAGACCCAGTACTTC. The encoded protein is CSASPAGLAGQETQYF.